This T cell receptor (beta chain) was found in a study of molecular identifiers for immune sequencing clone quantification. Overall study context: Four of five RNA aliquots from around 18,000 or 91,000 naive CD8 T cells were sequenced. Findings of the study overall: Spiked Jurkat TCR RNA equivalent to one cell reportedly surfaced among roughly 1 million naive cells.

TCRdb ran MiXCR on the PCR reads and lists one entry per CDR3 protein. The sample lists approximately 590,000 distinct CDR3 sequences, roughly 25% occurring once. The length of the CDR3 is 17 residues. Trimming pared 2 bases from V and 0 bases from J, leaving 11 bases between. From germline, CDR1 is SNHLY and CDR2 FYNNEI. Libraries for naive CD8 T cells, which were made from around 20,000 to 1,000,000 sorted cells, drew on 10%, 30% or 50% of the RNA. For naive CD8 T cells, sorting used the CD8+CD4-CCR7+CD45RA+ phenotype. This clonotype was counted ten times or more. The antigen is undetermined. The chain is built from TRBV2 and TRBJ2-6; D remains ambiguous. This TCR came from a human donor in good health. Some libraries in this study had Jurkat cell RNA spiked in. Sequencing was performed on naive CD8+ T cells from blood, with Jurkat cell RNA spiked in. Subset in this sample: FACS-sorted CD8+CD4-CCR7+CD45RA+ naive T cells. This CDR3 is CASSENYMYSGANVLTF. The DNA for the CDR3 is TGTGCCAGCAGTGAAAATTACATGTACTCTGGGGCCAACGTCCTGACTTTC.